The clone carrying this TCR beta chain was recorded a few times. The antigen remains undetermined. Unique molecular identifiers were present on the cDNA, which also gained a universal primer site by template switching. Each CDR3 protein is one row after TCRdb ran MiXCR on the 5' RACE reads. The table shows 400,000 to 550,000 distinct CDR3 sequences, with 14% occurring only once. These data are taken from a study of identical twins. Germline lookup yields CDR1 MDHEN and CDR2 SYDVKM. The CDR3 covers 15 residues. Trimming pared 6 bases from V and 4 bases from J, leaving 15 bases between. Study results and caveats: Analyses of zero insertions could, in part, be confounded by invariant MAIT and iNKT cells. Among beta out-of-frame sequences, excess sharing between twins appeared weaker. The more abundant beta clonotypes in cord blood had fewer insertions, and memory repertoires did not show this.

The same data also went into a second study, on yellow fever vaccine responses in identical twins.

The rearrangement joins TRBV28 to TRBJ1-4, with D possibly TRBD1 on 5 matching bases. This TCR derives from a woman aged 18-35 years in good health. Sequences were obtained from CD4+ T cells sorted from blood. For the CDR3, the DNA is TGTGCCAGCAGACCAATGGGGGACGGTAATGAAAAACTGTTTTTT. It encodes CASRPMGDGNEKLFF.